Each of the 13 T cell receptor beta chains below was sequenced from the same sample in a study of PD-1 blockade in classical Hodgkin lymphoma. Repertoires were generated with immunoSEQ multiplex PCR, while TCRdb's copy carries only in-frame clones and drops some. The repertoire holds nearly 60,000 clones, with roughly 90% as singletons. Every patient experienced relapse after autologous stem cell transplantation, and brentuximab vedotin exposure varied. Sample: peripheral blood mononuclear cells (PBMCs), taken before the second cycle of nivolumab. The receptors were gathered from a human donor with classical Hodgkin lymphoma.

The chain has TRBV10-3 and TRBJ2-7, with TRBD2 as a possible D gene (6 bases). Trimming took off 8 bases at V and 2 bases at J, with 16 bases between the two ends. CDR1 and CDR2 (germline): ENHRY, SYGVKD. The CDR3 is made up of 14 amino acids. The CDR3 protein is CAIGGAVYPYEQYF. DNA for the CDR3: TGTGCCATCGGCGGGGCTGTTTACCCCTACGAGCAGTACTTC.

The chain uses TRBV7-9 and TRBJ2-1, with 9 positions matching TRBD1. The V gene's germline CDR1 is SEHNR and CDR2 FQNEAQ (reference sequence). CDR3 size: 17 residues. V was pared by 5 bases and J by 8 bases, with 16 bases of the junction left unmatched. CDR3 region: CASSGRGRDRVEDEQFF. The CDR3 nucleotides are TGTGCCAGCAGCGGGCGAGGGCGGGACAGGGTTGAGGATGAGCAGTTCTTC.

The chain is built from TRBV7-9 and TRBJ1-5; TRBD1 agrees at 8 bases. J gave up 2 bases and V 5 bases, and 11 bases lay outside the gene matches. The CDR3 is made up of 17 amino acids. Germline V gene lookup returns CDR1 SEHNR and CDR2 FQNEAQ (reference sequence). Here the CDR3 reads CASSLTAMTGGNQPQHF. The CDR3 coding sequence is TGTGCCAGCAGCCTCACTGCCATGACAGGGGGCAATCAGCCCCAGCATTTT.

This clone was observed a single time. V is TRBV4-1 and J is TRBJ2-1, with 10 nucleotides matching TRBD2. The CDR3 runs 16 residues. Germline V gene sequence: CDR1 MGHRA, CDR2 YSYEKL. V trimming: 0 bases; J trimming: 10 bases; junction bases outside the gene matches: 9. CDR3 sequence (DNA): TGCGCCAGCAGCCAAGAGCCCCCCCCTAGCGGGGGAGAGCAGTTCTTC. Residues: CASSQEPPPSGGEQFF.

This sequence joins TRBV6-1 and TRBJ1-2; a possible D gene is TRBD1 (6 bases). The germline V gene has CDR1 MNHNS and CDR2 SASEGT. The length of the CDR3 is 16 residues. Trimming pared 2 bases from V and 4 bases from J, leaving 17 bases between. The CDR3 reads CASSEMAHTGFYGYTF. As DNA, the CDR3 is TGTGCCAGCAGTGAAATGGCCCACACAGGGTTCTATGGCTACACCTTC.

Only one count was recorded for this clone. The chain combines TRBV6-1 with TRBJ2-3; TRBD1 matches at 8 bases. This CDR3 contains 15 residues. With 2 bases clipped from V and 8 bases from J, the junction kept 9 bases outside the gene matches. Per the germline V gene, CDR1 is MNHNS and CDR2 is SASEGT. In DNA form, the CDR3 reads TGTGCCAGCAGTGAACTGTGGCAGGGGGCGGGTACGCAGTATTTT. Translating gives CASSELWQGAGTQYF.

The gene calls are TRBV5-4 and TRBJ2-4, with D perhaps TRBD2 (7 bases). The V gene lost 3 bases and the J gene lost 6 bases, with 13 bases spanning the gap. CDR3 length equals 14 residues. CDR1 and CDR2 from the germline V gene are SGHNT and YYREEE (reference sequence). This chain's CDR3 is CASSWGGASNIQYF. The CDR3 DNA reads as TGTGCCAGCAGCTGGGGGGGCGCATCAAACATTCAGTACTTC.

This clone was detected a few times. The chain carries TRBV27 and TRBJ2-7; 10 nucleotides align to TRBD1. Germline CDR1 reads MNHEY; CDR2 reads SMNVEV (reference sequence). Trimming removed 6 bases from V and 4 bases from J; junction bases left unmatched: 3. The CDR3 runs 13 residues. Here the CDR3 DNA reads TGTGCCAGCAGGCCGGGACAGGGGTACGAGCAGTACTTC. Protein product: CASRPGQGYEQYF.

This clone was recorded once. The CDR3, as DNA: TGTGCCAGTACTCCTAGCAGGATCTCCTACAATGAGCAGTTCTTC. It translates to CASTPSRISYNEQFF. The gene calls are TRBV19 and TRBJ2-1, with a tentative D call TRBD2 (5 bases). V lost 7 bases, J lost 0 bases, and 13 bases lay in between. The germline V gene encodes CDR1 LNHDA and CDR2 SQIVND (reference sequence). This CDR3 is 15 amino acids long. The full variable domain, in which reference TRBV19 and TRBJ2-1 provide the parts outside the CDR3, is DGGITQSPKYLFRKEGQNVTLSCEQNLNHDAMYWYRQDPGQGLRLIYYSQIVNDFQKGDIAEGYSVSREKKESFPLTVTSAQKNPTAFYLCASTPSRISYNEQFFGPGTRLTVL.

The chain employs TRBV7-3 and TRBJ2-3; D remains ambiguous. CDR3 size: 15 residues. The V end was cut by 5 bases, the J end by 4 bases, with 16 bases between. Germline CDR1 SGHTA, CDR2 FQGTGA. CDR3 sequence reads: CASSPSSDRADTQYF. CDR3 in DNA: TGTGCCAGCAGCCCCTCATCGGACCGGGCAGATACGCAGTATTTT.

The CDR3 coding sequence is TGCGCCAGCAGCTTGGGGACTAACTATGGCTACACCTTC. Its protein product is CASSLGTNYGYTF. The rearrangement uses TRBV5-1 and TRBJ1-2; D not certain. The CDR3 has 13 amino acids. The V gene's germline CDR1 is SGHRS and CDR2 YFSETQ. V lost 0 bases, J lost 0 bases, and 3 bases lay in between.

The CDR3 reads CASSIGGGGSGNEQFF. CDR3 DNA: TGTGCCAGTAGTATAGGAGGGGGCGGGAGTGGGAATGAGCAGTTCTTC. The V call is TRBV19, the J call TRBJ2-1, with D possibly called TRBD1 or TRBD2 (7 bases each). Germline CDR1 is LNHDA and CDR2 is SQIVND (reference sequence). V lost 1 base and J lost 7, with 17 bases in between. The CDR3 spans 16 residues.

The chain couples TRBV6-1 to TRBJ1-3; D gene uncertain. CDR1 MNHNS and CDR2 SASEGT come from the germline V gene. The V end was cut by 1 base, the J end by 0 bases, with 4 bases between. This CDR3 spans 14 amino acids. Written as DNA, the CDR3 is TGTGCCAGCAGTGAAGGGAGCTCTGGAAACACCATATATTTT. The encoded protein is CASSEGSSGNTIYF.